This T cell receptor (beta chain) is drawn from a study of blood T cell repertoires in COVID-19. Across the whole study: Samples of COVID-19 (acute and convalescent) were obtained from the United States, Italy and Spain. PBMCs, B-cell-depleted T cells, or T cells provided the cDNA or gDNA that made up the material.

In Seattle, patients joined the study during active infection and were tracked longitudinally. Germline trimming cut 5 bases from V and 8 bases from J; bases unmatched to any gene: 7. The CDR3 length is 15 residues. CDR1 is SEHNR, CDR2 FQNEAQ, per germline (reference sequence). How the authors handled the data: Reference gene primer amplification gave estimated nucleated cell counts. This table comes from immunoSEQ multiplex PCR, and its TCRdb copy is limited to in-frame clones, with some not included. The D gene and trimming were derived from the DNA, and the V and J assignments and clone size from that table. The repertoire holds tens of thousands of clones, with around 91% as singletons.

The sequencing sample was made of peripheral blood. This TCR was sampled from a middle-aged man with COVID-19, enrolled during active disease. The chain carries TRBV7-9 and TRBJ2-1, with 12 bases fitting TRBD2. In nucleotides, the CDR3 is TGTGCCAGCAGCCTCGGACTAGCGGGAAACGATGAGCAGTTCTTC. It encodes CASSLGLAGNDEQFF. Together with reference TRBV7-9 and TRBJ2-1, the CDR3 gives the full variable domain: DTGVSQNPRHKITKRGQNVTFRCDPISEHNRLYWYRQTLGQGPEFLTYFQNEAQLEKSRLLSDRFSAERPKGSFSTLEIQRTEQGDSAMYLCASSLGLAGNDEQFFGPGTRLTVL.